This is a list of T cell receptor beta chains from one sample in a study of PD-1 blockade in classical Hodgkin lymphoma. Clones were read by immunoSEQ multiplex PCR, and TCRdb kept only the in-frame ones, dropping some. The sample has about 17,000 clones; around 80% are singletons. Sequences were derived from peripheral blood mononuclear cells (PBMCs), sampled at baseline. These receptors were collected from a human donor with classical Hodgkin lymphoma. CDR3s leave out the opening cysteine and the closing phenylalanine or tryptophan.

V,J,CDR3
TRBV6-5,TRBJ2-7,ASSYSSGQSYEQY
TRBV7-2,TRBJ2-7,ASSLDEYEQY
TRBV6-5,TRBJ2-4,ASSSAEGGKNIQY
TRBV19,TRBJ2-1,ASEGQSSYNEQF
TRBV1,TRBJ2-1,TSSQQPGLAYNEQF
TRBV13,TRBJ1-2,ASSLGRGASYGYT
TRBV7-2,TRBJ2-7,ASSTTSGQTYEQY
TRBV7-2,TRBJ2-5,ASSPNSIPGETQY
TRBV6-1,TRBJ1-2,ASRTQQGSYGYT
TRBV10-3,TRBJ2-7,AITRTQDRFEQY
TRBV7-2,TRBJ2-1,ASSLAPGQGYEQF
TRBV5-6,TRBJ2-5,ASSLRSGQGGRETQY
TRBV4-2,TRBJ2-1,ASSQVSVPYNEQF
TRBV6-1,TRBJ2-3,ASSEVWASGSQSDTQY
TRBV29-1,TRBJ1-4,SVEREGKLF
TRBV18,TRBJ1-2,ASSPNTGDGYT
TRBV4-3,TRBJ1-2,ASSQEEGQLNYGYT